The sequence of this TCR beta chain was determined in a study of shared clonotypes between healthy human individuals (dated by TCRdb to the early 2020s). Study-level background: A few men and a couple of women, aged 18 to 49 years, made up the cohort. The study deeply sequenced blood TCR repertoires of several healthy adults to estimate repertoire size and the extent of clonotype sharing between individuals. Per donor, three plates each were used for CD4 naive and CD4 memory, two for CD8 naive, and one for CD8 memory. Per donor, leukapheresis produced somewhere between about 0.85 and 8.9 billion PBMCs. To increase sequencing depth and limit assay-specific biases, TCR repertoire library preparation and sequencing were carried out by different laboratories using diverse techniques.

Using the deep immunoSEQ assay, TCR CDR3 regions were amplified from genomic DNA by multiplex PCR. Extracted genomic DNA from each cell subset was spread evenly across all wells of several immunoSEQ 96-well plates, with each plate serving as a replicate. For sorted subsets, approximately 0.2 ug of genomic DNA, equivalent to 25,000 to 30,000 T cell genomes, went into each replicate PCR. Purified libraries were quantified with a Qubit 3.0 fluorometer, sized on a Bioanalyzer 2100, and re-quantified with the KAPA Library Quantification kit. Every immunoSEQ 96-well plate was sequenced on a separate single-read 150-cycle Illumina NextSeq 550 flow cell. In the original analysis: The immunoSEQ output contained only junctional sequences without quality scores, so filtering could not match that applied to full-length reads. To assign V/J genes and CDR3, sequences were annotated using PyIR, a Python wrapper for IgBLAST v1.9, with IMGT germline references. Any read was removed if the V/J assignment was weak (E-value above 1e-6), the CDR3 was missing, or the read contained stop codons, out-of-frame junctions, or ambiguous translated residues. V3J clonotypes were defined as sequences sharing an identical inferred V gene, J gene, and CDR3 amino acid sequence. Percentage overlap between repertoires was computed as shared unique clonotypes divided by the size of the smaller repertoire. RTK rarefaction, the Chao1 estimator, and Recon v2.1 estimates of unobserved clonotypes were used to assess repertoire richness. OLGA was used to compute generation probabilities for all TCRbeta clonotypes that the gDNA method yielded from a few donors. Imported from immuneACCESS, the table was reduced by TCRdb to in-frame sequences with V and J called. These copies leave out some clones; in studies compared against another copy, an unresolved V gene accounts for under half, and the cause of the remainder is not known. Clonal size and the V and J genes are those of that table, whereas D and trimming came from the DNA. The sample table contains around 2.5 million clones; only one count was recorded for roughly 93% of them. The ten largest clones take up about 0.38% of the sample.

Of note for this clone: Its binding antigen is unknown. No per-base quality is available; no much larger clone lies one base away.

General study outcomes and caveats: Compared with non-shared clonotypes, the clonotypes found in all four sorted-subset donors had higher generation probabilities. Because the study included only a small number of donors, the genetic and exposure-history diversity represented was limited. Based on pairwise subsampling, the degree of clonotype sharing among donors was expected to be affected by sequencing depth. Sampling was restricted to blood, and TCR repertoires in tissues likely differ from the TCR repertoires found in blood. Across a handful of donors, 5% to 6% of naive CD4, approximately 3.6% of naive CD8, approximately 2.5% of memory CD4, and 0.3% to 0.45% of memory CD8 clonotypes were shared. Even with the large sequencing depth, rarefaction of the sorted-subset datasets indicated that sequencing was incomplete. Larger estimated clonotype richness was generally found for naive subsets than for memory subsets.

Healthy HIV-negative adults with no recently reported acute infections or vaccinations were included as donors. All donors were Caucasian adults living in Nashville, Tennessee, USA. CD4+ T cells were enriched by magnetic negative selection; naive cells were then positively selected on CD45RA, and the negative fraction formed the memory subset. Blood was obtained by leukapheresis, after which PBMCs were separated by Ficoll-Histopaque density gradient centrifugation and cryopreserved in liquid nitrogen vapor phase. Purity and quantity of every magnetically sorted T cell population were checked by analytical flow cytometry. Each sorted fraction had its genomic DNA isolated and then quantified by UV absorbance on a Nanodrop 2000c. What was sequenced was naive CD4+ T cells from PBMCs. The intended sense of this specimen's cell subset or site label: CD45RA+ positively selected. The receptor was isolated from a man aged 18 to 35 in good health. Some clones in this sample may be carry-over from other donors' samples.

The nucleotide sequence is TGTGCCAGCAACAGGGTCGACGAGCAGTACTTC. Its translation reads: CASNRVDEQYF. The rearrangement combines TRBV28 with TRBJ2-7; TRBD1 is a weak D gene call, 6 bases matching. There are 11 amino acids in the CDR3, from cysteine to phenylalanine inclusive. The DNA shown is the 33-base CDR3, in frame from base 1. As encoded in the germline V gene, CDR1 is MDHEN while CDR2 is SYDVKM. V and J lose 7 bases and 5 bases, and a span of 9 bases separates them.